This T cell receptor (beta chain) is from a study of blood T cell repertoires in COVID-19 (TCRdb year 2020). Study-level background: Samples covering the acute and convalescent phases of COVID-19 were provided by collaborators in the United States, Italy and Spain. The material from the prospective study consisted of cDNA or gDNA derived from T cells, B-cell-depleted T cells, or PBMCs. The repertoires were released in a freely available public database intended as a resource for research on the immune response to SARS-CoV-2. A de-identified subject ID, COVID-19 status, age in years and sex were almost always included in the sample metadata. Subjects who had been exposed to COVID-19, were actively infected with it, or had recovered from it provided the deeply sampled blood TCRbeta repertoires that made up the dataset. Samples came from the ongoing ImmuneRACE study (first 160 participants) plus 1,254 subjects from 6 global collaborators. Where available, HLA class I and class II types were taken from metadata supplied by the sample provider and were not determined by assay-based typing.

Unmatched junction bases come to 5, with V trimmed by 2 bases and J by 1 base. Including the terminal cysteine and phenylalanine, the CDR3 comprises 17 residues. Left in the record is the CDR3 DNA by itself, 51 bases read in frame from the first base. The germline V gene gives CDR1 as SGHTA and CDR2 as FQGNSA. Samples from volunteer blood donors who had recovered from COVID-19 were contributed by a second Seattle source. Each collaborating institution followed its own protocols to collect whole blood in K2EDTA tubes. Collaborator samples were shipped for TCRbeta analysis as frozen whole blood, isolated PBMCs, or DNA extracted from either sample type. Summary of the overall study and its limitations: Clinical and demographic metadata were provided uncurated, with the amount varying by source and participant.

With respect to this clone: There is no known antigen for this receptor. No quality values exist for individual bases; no much larger clone is one base distant.

The immunoSEQ Assay, a bias-controlled multiplex PCR, was used to amplify TCRbeta CDR3 regions from genomic DNA. In the paper's pipeline: The number of nucleated cells in each sample was estimated from the amplification of reference gene primers within the assay. To quantify the absolute abundance of each unique TCRbeta CDR3 rearrangement, sequence reads were collapsed and filtered. For each sample, productive Simpson clonality was calculated as the square root of Simpson's diversity index over productive rearrangements. Imported from immuneACCESS, the table was reduced by TCRdb to in-frame sequences with V and J called. These copies leave out some clones; in studies compared against another copy, an unresolved V gene accounts for under half, and the cause of the remainder is not known. From that table come the V and J calls and clone size; the DNA was used to work out D and trimming. The sample table shows some 180,000 clones, and approximately 80% are seen once. The top ten clonotypes cover approximately 12% of the sample.

Specimen: peripheral blood. Recombination joined TRBV7-2 with TRBJ2-3, and 11 junctional nucleotides match TRBD2. This clonotype was obtained from a man between 45 and 60 years old who had recovered from COVID-19. The DNA sequence is as follows: TGTGCCAGCAGCTTATACATAGCGGGAGGGGGCACAGATACGCAGTATTTT. It encodes CASSLYIAGGGTDTQYF.